Below, 26 T cell receptor beta chains from the same sample are listed, as sequenced in a study of control samples from healthy donors and cancer patients. Profiling relied on immunoSEQ multiplex PCR, and the TCRdb table lists in-frame clones only, not all of them. Here the sample spans fewer than 90,000 clones, roughly 94% being singletons. Input material: blood. The source of these receptors is a woman in her thirties or forties in good health.

This chain joins TRBV4-2 and TRBJ2-2; TRBD2 is a possible D gene (5 bases). The CDR3 length is 14 residues. The ends were cut back, 1 base at V and 5 bases at J, with 8 bases in the middle. CDR1 is LGHNA and CDR2 is YNFKEQ in the germline V gene. Here the CDR3 reads CASSQGGGTGELFF. The CDR3 region has the DNA TGTGCCAGCAGCCAAGGCGGCGGGACCGGGGAGCTGTTTTTT.

This chain links TRBV7-2 with TRBJ2-3; D call uncertain. This CDR3 comprises 12 residues. The V and J ends lost 5 bases and 2 bases respectively, with 5 bases between them. Germline V CDR1 and CDR2: SGHTA, FQGNSA. CDR3 region: CASSRITDTQYF. The CDR3 bases are TGTGCCAGCAGCCGTATCACAGATACGCAGTATTTT.

J is TRBJ2-1 and V is TRBV7-9; TRBD1 or TRBD2 may be the D gene (5 bases each). Trimming pared 3 bases from V and 6 bases from J, leaving 12 bases between. The CDR3 runs to 14 residues. CDR1 is SEHNR, CDR2 FQNEAQ, per germline (reference sequence). The DNA of the CDR3 is TGTGCCAGCAGCTTGCCCGGGACGTTCAATGAGCAGTTCTTC. As protein: CASSLPGTFNEQFF.

The CDR3 protein is CASSGTANNEQFF. CDR3 nucleotides: TGTGCCAGCTCAGGGACAGCTAACAATGAGCAGTTCTTC. This sequence joins TRBV18 and TRBJ2-1; 7 bases fit TRBD1. This CDR3 contains 13 residues. The V gene's germline CDR1 is KGHSH and CDR2 LQKENI. The V gene end was trimmed by 5 bases and the J gene end by 5 bases; junction bases not matched to a gene: 3. Complete variable domain (other parts from reference TRBV18 and TRBJ2-1): NAGVMQNPRHLVRRRGQEARLRCSPMKGHSHVYWYRQLPEEGLKFMVYLQKENIIDESGMPKERFSAEFPKEGPSILRIQQVVRGDSAAYFCASSGTANNEQFFGPGTRLTVL.

The chain carries TRBV11-2 and TRBJ2-5, with 7 positions matching TRBD1. V gave up 7 bases and J gave up 2 bases; unmatched junction bases: 10. CDR1 and CDR2 from the germline V gene are SGHAT and FQNNGV. The CDR3 contains 15 residues. CDR3: CASTPIETGQETQYF. The CDR3 bases are TGTGCCAGCACCCCCATCGAGACAGGGCAAGAGACCCAGTACTTC.

This sequence joins TRBV9 and TRBJ1-6; D perhaps matches TRBD1 (6 bases). Germline V gene lookup returns CDR1 SGDLS and CDR2 YYNGEE. CDR3 length: 16 amino acids. V lost 3 bases to trimming and J lost 7 bases, with 17 bases between them. CDR3 in amino acids: CASSAPGGQENSPLHF. In nucleotides, the CDR3 is TGTGCCAGCAGCGCCCCGGGGGGACAAGAGAATTCACCCCTCCACTTT. The full variable domain, rest sourced from reference TRBV9 and TRBJ1-6, is DSGVTQTPKHLITATGQRVTLRCSPRSGDLSVYWYQQSLDQGLQFLIQYYNGEERAKGNILERFSAQQFPDLHSELNLSSLELGDSALYFCASSAPGGQENSPLHFGNGTRLTVT.

V gene TRBV6-5 combines with J gene TRBJ1-1; D is perhaps TRBD1 (5 bases). V gave up 5 bases and J gave up 5 bases, with 9 bases separating them. The CDR3 extends over 12 amino acids. The germline CDR1 and CDR2 sequences are MNHEY and SVGAGI. The CDR3 DNA is TGTGCCAGCAGTCATGGGGGGACTGAAGCTTTCTTT. Protein product: CASSHGGTEAFF.

The chain joins TRBV28 to TRBJ1-2; D gene ambiguous. V lost 3 bases and J lost 0, with 11 bases in between. Per the germline V gene, CDR1 is MDHEN and CDR2 is SYDVKM. This CDR3 has 15 residues. CDR3 in DNA: TGTGCCAGCAGTTTGGCTATCTCCTCTAACTATGGCTACACCTTC. Protein product: CASSLAISSNYGYTF.

V gene TRBV11-3 combines with J gene TRBJ2-1, with D uncertain. The V end was cut by 4 bases, the J end by 0 bases, with 4 bases between. The CDR3 contains 13 residues. CDR1 is SGHNT and CDR2 is YENEEA in the germline V gene. DNA for the CDR3: TGTGCCAGCAGCTCGGGCTCCTACAATGAGCAGTTCTTC. This encodes CASSSGSYNEQFF.

The chain uses TRBV20-1 and TRBJ1-2; no clear D. This CDR3 spans 10 amino acids. The germline CDR1 and CDR2 sequences are DFQATT and SNEGSKA (reference sequence). Trimming took off 4 bases at V and 2 bases at J, with 2 bases between the two ends. Written as DNA, the CDR3 is TGCAGTGCTACGAACTATGGCTACACCTTC. As protein: CSATNYGYTF.

This chain connects TRBV29-1 to TRBJ1-6; perhaps TRBD1 as D (5 bases). This CDR3 contains 13 residues. Germline-derived CDR1 and CDR2 are SQVTM and ANQGSEA. V lost 5 bases, J lost 10 bases, and 15 bases lay in between. The CDR3 DNA is TGCAGCGTTTCTACAATTGAGGGGTCACCCCTCCACTTT. The encoded protein is CSVSTIEGSPLHF.

This chain connects TRBV4-1 to TRBJ1-1; maybe TRBD1 (6 bases). CDR1 and CDR2 (germline): MGHRA, YSYEKL. Trimming cost V 4 bases and J 0 bases, with 15 bases left between them. This CDR3 comprises 16 residues. The CDR3 DNA reads TGCGCCAGCAGCCTGATACCCGGACAGATGAACACTGAAGCTTTCTTT. Residues: CASSLIPGQMNTEAFF.

V and J are TRBV6-5 and TRBJ1-1; D remains ambiguous. Germline values: CDR1 MNHEY, CDR2 SVGAGI. CDR3 length: 13 amino acids. V lost 4 bases and J 4 bases, leaving 10 bases between the germline ends. CDR3 in amino acids: CASSSSRGTEAFF. The CDR3, as DNA: TGTGCCAGCAGTTCCTCCCGGGGCACTGAAGCTTTCTTT.

The chain links TRBV7-9 to TRBJ1-3; D not certain. Germline loops: CDR1 SEHNR, CDR2 FQNEAQ (reference sequence). V lost 3 bases and J 0 bases, leaving 6 bases between the germline ends. This CDR3 has 14 amino acids. The CDR3 DNA sequence: TGTGCCAGCAGCTTTTCGGGCTCTGGAAACACCATATATTTT. It is translated as CASSFSGSGNTIYF.

The chain combines TRBV9 with TRBJ1-2; D is uncertain. V was clipped by 0 bases and J by 4 bases, with 10 bases between them. This CDR3 has 14 amino acids. From germline, CDR1 is SGDLS and CDR2 YYNGEE. The CDR3 sequence is CASSVGGPIYGYTF. The CDR3 nucleotides are TGTGCCAGCAGCGTAGGAGGACCGATCTATGGCTACACCTTC. Drawing the rest from reference TRBV9 and TRBJ1-2, the complete variable domain is DSGVTQTPKHLITATGQRVTLRCSPRSGDLSVYWYQQSLDQGLQFLIQYYNGEERAKGNILERFSAQQFPDLHSELNLSSLELGDSALYFCASSVGGPIYGYTFGSGTRLTVV.

The CDR3 region has the DNA TGCAGCGTTGAAGTGCCGAATCTTGGGGACGCTTTCTTT. Translation gives CSVEVPNLGDAFF. The gene calls are TRBV29-1 and TRBJ1-1, with D possibly TRBD1 on 5 matching bases. Trimming pared 1 base from V and 11 bases from J, leaving 17 bases between. Looked up from germline, CDR1 is SQVTM and CDR2 is ANQGSEA. The CDR3 covers 13 residues.

This chain joins TRBV28 and TRBJ2-3, with 8 positions matching TRBD2. The germline CDR1 and CDR2 sequences are MDHEN and SYDVKM. V shed 7 bases, J shed 0 bases, and the junction held 15 bases outside the gene matches. This CDR3 has 18 amino acids. The CDR3 is CASTLGGGGGYSTDTQYF. In DNA form, the CDR3 reads TGTGCCAGCACTCTCGGGGGAGGCGGGGGGTATAGCACAGATACGCAGTATTTT.

The chain combines TRBV4-2 with TRBJ2-2, with 9 bases lining up with TRBD2. Germline V CDR1 and CDR2: LGHNA, YNFKEQ. V lost 1 base and J lost 6; bases outside the gene matches: 9. The CDR3 spans 17 residues. CDR3 residues: CASSQGLRGGDPGELFF. Here the CDR3 DNA reads TGTGCCAGCAGCCAAGGTTTGCGGGGGGGCGATCCCGGGGAGCTGTTTTTT.

The chain uses TRBV6-1 and TRBJ1-4; no definite D call. The CDR3 is 14 amino acids. CDR1 is MNHNS, CDR2 SASEGT, per germline. V lost 1 base and J lost 6, with 9 bases in between. For the CDR3, the DNA is TGTGCCAGCAGTGAAGAACTGAATTATGAAAAACTGTTTTTT. Residues: CASSEELNYEKLFF.

The chain is built from TRBV27 and TRBJ2-7; possibly TRBD1 for D (5 bases). There are 17 residues in the CDR3. Trimming took off 2 bases at V and 0 bases at J, with 17 bases between the two ends. Germline V CDR1 and CDR2: MNHEY, SMNVEV (reference sequence). The CDR3 region has the DNA TGTGCCAGCAGTTTAGATGGGTTTGACAGACCCTCCTACGAGCAGTACTTC. Translation: CASSLDGFDRPSYEQYF.

This clone was observed a single time. The rearrangement uses TRBV19 and TRBJ2-2, with D possibly TRBD1 on 5 matching bases. The V and J ends lost 10 bases and 1 base respectively, with 13 bases between them. This CDR3 is 14 amino acids long. Germline V CDR1 and CDR2: LNHDA, SQIVND (reference sequence). CDR3 bases: TGTGCCACCAGCCTTACAGGGAACACCGGGGAGCTGTTTTTT. Protein product: CATSLTGNTGELFF.

This chain links TRBV6-5 with TRBJ2-7; 7 nucleotides match TRBD1. Germline CDR1 is MNHEY and CDR2 is SVGAGI. V shed 6 bases, J shed 1 base, and the junction held 3 bases outside the gene matches. The CDR3 extends over 13 amino acids. The CDR3 DNA reads TGTGCCAGCAGACCGGGACAGTCCTACGAGCAGTACTTC. It translates to CASRPGQSYEQYF.

The chain couples TRBV27 to TRBJ2-1; 11 bases are a match to TRBD1. Trimming took 5 bases from V and 6 from J; bases not matched to a gene: 9. The germline CDR1 and CDR2 sequences are MNHEY and SMNVEV (reference sequence). This CDR3 is built from 16 residues. CDR3: CASSPQGQGAFNEQFF. CDR3 sequence (DNA): TGTGCCAGCAGTCCCCAAGGACAGGGGGCGTTCAATGAGCAGTTCTTC.

The chain has TRBV6-2 or TRBV6-3 and TRBJ1-6; 10 nucleotides line up with TRBD1. The CDR3 spans 14 residues. The V gene's germline CDR1 is MNHEY and CDR2 SVGEGT. J gave up 10 bases and V 5 bases, and 5 bases lay outside the gene matches. The CDR3 loop is CASSRDRGGSPLHF. The CDR3 DNA is TGTGCCAGCAGTCGGGACAGGGGAGGATCACCCCTCCACTTT.

The chain recombines TRBV4-3 with TRBJ2-2, with 9 bases fitting TRBD1. This CDR3 has 15 amino acids. CDR1 LGHNA and CDR2 YSLEER come from the germline V gene. J was trimmed by 7 bases and V by 4 bases; bases with no gene match: 7. The CDR3 sequence is CASSRRDRESGELFF. CDR3 sequence (DNA): TGCGCCAGCAGCCGCCGGGACAGGGAAAGCGGGGAGCTGTTTTTT.

This clone has more than one count but fewer than ten. This chain links TRBV6-2 or TRBV6-3 with TRBJ2-7, with 9 bases that match TRBD2. The CDR3 loop spans 18 amino acids. V lost 0 bases and J lost 3; bases outside the gene matches: 12. The germline V gene has CDR1 MNHEY and CDR2 SVGEGT. CDR3 sequence (DNA): TGTGCCAGCAGTTACTCCATCCGGGAGATTAGCGGGGGCTACGAGCAGTACTTC. Translation gives CASSYSIREISGGYEQYF.